Following are 18 T cell receptor beta chains from one sample sequenced in a study of T cell clones after liver transplantation. TCRdb's copy holds only in-frame clones and misses some; the assay was immunoSEQ multiplex PCR. The table includes about 80,000 clones, 80% to 85% detected once. Sequencing used CD4+ T cells from blood, obtained almost 47 months after liver transplant. The receptor set was obtained from a human patient who received a liver transplant. The T cells may partly be graft donor cells.

The V call is TRBV27, the J call TRBJ2-1, with D possibly TRBD1 on 6 matching bases. The CDR3 has 15 amino acids. V was pared by 10 bases and J by 8 bases, with 24 bases between. Germline loops: CDR1 MNHEY, CDR2 SMNVEV (reference sequence). The CDR3 reads CATQSLGSKGDEQFF. The CDR3 DNA follows: TGTGCCACCCAGTCCCTGGGGTCTAAGGGGGATGAGCAGTTCTTC.

This clone was seen a handful of times. The chain has TRBV2 and TRBJ2-7, with 9 bases aligning to TRBD2. The trim removed 4 bases at V and 7 bases at J, leaving 8 bases unmatched. CDR3 length: 14 residues. Germline CDR1 reads SNHLY; CDR2 reads FYNNEI. This CDR3 reads CASSVWREGREQYF. The CDR3 DNA is TGTGCCAGCAGTGTCTGGCGGGAGGGCCGAGAGCAGTACTTC.

This clone was detected only a few times. The V gene is TRBV19, the J gene TRBJ1-5, with 8 bases lining up with TRBD1. Germline assignment: CDR1 LNHDA and CDR2 SQIVND (reference sequence). The CDR3 length is 15 residues. Trimming removed 8 bases from V and 10 bases from J; junction bases left unmatched: 16. CDR3 region: CASRPRGPQFGPQHF. The CDR3 DNA reads as TGTGCCAGTCGACCCAGGGGGCCCCAGTTCGGTCCCCAGCATTTT.

The chain couples TRBV29-1 to TRBJ1-2; 7 positions match TRBD1. This CDR3 has 16 residues. Losses at the gene ends were 2 bases for V and 1 base for J; bases not matched to a gene: 10. The V gene's germline CDR1 is SQVTM and CDR2 ANQGSEA. CDR3: CSVESLEGAFNYGYTF. The CDR3 DNA follows: TGCAGCGTTGAATCCTTGGAGGGGGCCTTTAACTATGGCTACACCTTC.

The chain links TRBV5-1 to TRBJ2-1; TRBD2 matches 14 bases. The CDR3 runs to 16 residues. V lost 3 bases, J lost 10 bases, and 9 bases stayed unmatched. Germline V gene lookup returns CDR1 SGHRS and CDR2 YFSETQ. CDR3 amino acids: CASSSIKGLAGDEQFF. The CDR3 DNA follows: TGCGCCAGCAGCTCCATTAAGGGACTAGCGGGAGACGAGCAGTTCTTC.

The rearrangement links TRBV5-1 to TRBJ2-5, with 7 bases matching TRBD2. Trimming cost V 0 bases and J 4 bases; bases outside gene matches: 3. CDR1 and CDR2 (germline): SGHRS, YFSETQ. The CDR3 is made up of 14 amino acids. The CDR3 protein is CASSLDAGVETQYF. In DNA form, the CDR3 reads TGCGCCAGCAGCTTGGATGCGGGAGTAGAGACCCAGTACTTC. The full variable domain, in which reference TRBV5-1 and TRBJ2-5 provide the parts outside the CDR3, is KAGVTQTPRYLIKTRGQQVTLSCSPISGHRSVSWYQQTPGQGLQFLFEYFSETQRNKGNFPGRFSGRQFSNSRSEMNVSTLELGDSALYLCASSLDAGVETQYFGPGTRLLVL.

The chain is built from TRBV28 and TRBJ2-6, with D possibly being TRBD1 (7 bases). V was cut by 4 bases and J by 0 bases, with 16 bases left in between. The CDR3 spans 18 residues. Germline values: CDR1 MDHEN, CDR2 SYDVKM. Written as DNA, the CDR3 is TGTGCCAGCAGTTCGACAGGGAGGTGGGGCTCTGGGGCCAACGTCCTGACTTTC. Its protein product is CASSSTGRWGSGANVLTF.

The J gene is TRBJ2-1, the V gene TRBV7-6; the D gene is possibly TRBD1 (6 bases). V was shortened by 0 bases and J by 1 base, with 16 bases between the two germline ends. There are 18 residues in the CDR3. Germline CDR1 SGHVS, CDR2 FNYEAQ. This CDR3 is CASSLAGRGGRSYNEQFF. DNA of the CDR3: TGTGCCAGCAGCTTAGCGGGGCGAGGGGGAAGGTCCTACAATGAGCAGTTCTTC.

The CDR3 DNA is TGTGCCAGCAGCTCTGGACTGGCCCCTAACTATGGCTACACCTTC. This translates into CASSSGLAPNYGYTF. V gene TRBV5-4 combines with J gene TRBJ1-2, with no clear D. The CDR3 covers 15 residues. Germline CDR1 is SGHNT and CDR2 is YYREEE (reference sequence). Deletions cut 3 bases from V and 0 bases from J, with 12 bases between.

The chain links TRBV10-1 to TRBJ2-3; 7 nucleotides agree with TRBD2. This CDR3 comprises 16 residues. Germline CDR1 reads WNHNN; CDR2 reads SYGVQD (reference sequence). Germline trimming cut 0 bases from V and 5 bases from J; bases unmatched to any gene: 8. CDR3 bases: TGCGCCAGCAGTGAGTCGCGGCGGGAGAGGGGAGATACGCAGTATTTT. This encodes CASSESRRERGDTQYF.

The count of this clone is one. J is TRBJ1-1 and V is TRBV5-1; D uncertain. Trimming left V 2 bases short and J 0 bases short, with 14 bases between. The CDR3 is 16 residues long. Germline CDR1 reads SGHRS; CDR2 reads YFSETQ. CDR3 sequence (DNA): TGCGCCAGCAGCTTCGACGGTTCCGGGATGAACACTGAAGCTTTCTTT. The encoded protein is CASSFDGSGMNTEAFF.

This clone was seen only a few times. The rearrangement links TRBV18 to TRBJ1-2; maybe TRBD1 (6 bases). V gave up 2 bases and J gave up 4 bases, with 8 bases separating them. The germline V gene encodes CDR1 KGHSH and CDR2 LQKENI. The CDR3 runs to 13 residues. In DNA, the CDR3 is TGTGCCAGCTCACCAAAGGGGGTCTATGGCTACACCTTC. Encoded protein: CASSPKGVYGYTF.

The chain recombines TRBV27 with TRBJ1-2; 9 bases fit TRBD1. Germline values: CDR1 MNHEY, CDR2 SMNVEV (reference sequence). The length of the CDR3 is 15 residues. J was trimmed by 1 base and V by 2 bases; bases with no gene match: 2. In DNA, the CDR3 is TGTGCCAGCAGTTTAACAGGGGGCTATAACTATGGCTACACCTTC. It is translated as CASSLTGGYNYGYTF.

V usage is TRBV30 and J usage is TRBJ1-3, with no clear D. Trimming removed 3 bases at V and 2 bases at J, with 8 bases between. This CDR3 spans 13 amino acids. Germline V gene sequence: CDR1 GTSNPN, CDR2 SVGIG (reference sequence). CDR3 in amino acids: CAWRPGAGNTIYF. CDR3 nucleotides: TGTGCCTGGAGGCCCGGGGCTGGAAACACCATATATTTT.

The chain uses TRBV6-5 and TRBJ2-7; TRBD1 agrees at 7 bases. V lost 5 bases to trimming and J lost 4 bases; unmatched junction nucleotides: 2. Germline assignment: CDR1 MNHEY and CDR2 SVGAGI. This CDR3 spans 12 amino acids. The CDR3 reads CASSRGQYEQYF. The DNA of the CDR3 is TGTGCCAGCAGTAGGGGACAGTACGAGCAGTACTTC.

This rearrangement joins TRBV5-6 to TRBJ2-1; D remains unclear. V lost 1 base, J lost 9 bases, and 14 bases lay in between. The CDR3 covers 14 residues. Per the germline V gene, CDR1 is SGHDT and CDR2 is YYEEEE. The CDR3: CASSLYNSVGEQFF. In DNA, the CDR3 is TGTGCCAGCAGCTTGTACAACTCCGTGGGTGAGCAGTTCTTC.

The rearrangement links TRBV11-2 to TRBJ2-3, with D uncertain. The CDR3 contains 12 residues. The ends were cut back, 0 bases at V and 7 bases at J, with 5 bases in the middle. The V gene's germline CDR1 is SGHAT and CDR2 FQNNGV. The CDR3 DNA follows: TGTGCCAGCAGCTTAGATGAGTATACGCAGTATTTT. Translated: CASSLDEYTQYF.

The V gene is TRBV10-1, the J gene TRBJ2-2; unclear D gene. V lost 2 bases, J lost 6 bases, and 10 bases lay in between. In germline, CDR1 is WNHNN, CDR2 SYGVQD (reference sequence). The CDR3 length is 14 residues. The CDR3 protein is CASSEAYLSGELFF. The CDR3 DNA reads TGCGCCAGCAGTGAGGCTTACCTTTCCGGGGAGCTGTTTTTT.